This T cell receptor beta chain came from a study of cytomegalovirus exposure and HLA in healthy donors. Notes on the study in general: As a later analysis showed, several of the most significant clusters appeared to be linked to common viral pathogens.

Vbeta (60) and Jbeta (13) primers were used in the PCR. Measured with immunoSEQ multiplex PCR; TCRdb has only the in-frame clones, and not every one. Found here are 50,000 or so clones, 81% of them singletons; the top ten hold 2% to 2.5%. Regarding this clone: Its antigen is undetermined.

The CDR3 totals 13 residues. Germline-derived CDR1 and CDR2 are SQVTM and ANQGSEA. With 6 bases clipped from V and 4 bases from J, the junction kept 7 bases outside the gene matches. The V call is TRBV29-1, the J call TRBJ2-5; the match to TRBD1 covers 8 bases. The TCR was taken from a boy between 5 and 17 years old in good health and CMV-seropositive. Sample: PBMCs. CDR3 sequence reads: CSVAPGQGETQYF. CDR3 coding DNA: TGCAGCGTGGCCCCCGGACAGGGAGAGACCCAGTACTTC.